The 18 T cell receptor beta chains below come from one sample, sequenced in a study of blood T cell repertoires in COVID-19. TCRdb's copy holds only in-frame clones and misses some; the assay was immunoSEQ multiplex PCR. The sample has about 35,000 clones; about 92% are singletons. Sequences were obtained from peripheral blood. These receptors originate from a man older than 75 with acute or convalescent COVID-19.

This clone came up once. The chain recombines TRBV7-3 with TRBJ1-2, with TRBD1 as a possible D gene (5 bases). This CDR3 spans 18 amino acids. Trimming removed 2 bases at V and 5 bases at J, with 24 bases between. Germline CDR1 and CDR2: SGHTA and FQGTGA. The CDR3 protein is CASSLCQTTVLGLYGYTF. Written as DNA, the CDR3 is TGTGCCAGCAGCTTATGTCAGACTACCGTATTGGGACTGTATGGCTACACCTTC.

This rearrangement joins TRBV11-2 to TRBJ1-4, with no clear D. The CDR3 is made up of 14 amino acids. Germline values: CDR1 SGHAT, CDR2 FQNNGV. The V end lost 1 base, the J end lost 5 bases, and 8 bases lay between the germline ends. The CDR3 spells CASSLGSGNEKLFF. CDR3 in DNA: TGTGCCAGCAGCTTAGGTTCGGGGAATGAAAAACTGTTTTTT. The whole variable domain, filled in from reference TRBV11-2 and TRBJ1-4, reads EAGVAQSPRYKIIEKRQSVAFWCNPISGHATLYWYQQILGQGPKLLIQFQNNGVVDDSQLPKDRFSAERLKGVDSTLKIQPAKLEDSAVYLCASSLGSGNEKLFFGSGTQLSVL.

The chain combines TRBV5-1 with TRBJ2-7; maybe TRBD2 (5 bases). Between the trimmed V and J ends, which lost 5 bases and 3 bases, there was a span of 15 bases. This CDR3 has 14 amino acids. Germline V gives CDR1 SGHRS, CDR2 YFSETQ. The DNA of the CDR3 is TGCGCCAGCAGGACGGAGGTAGGGAGCTACGAGCAGTACTTC. Protein sequence: CASRTEVGSYEQYF.

The chain carries TRBV7-2 and TRBJ1-2, with a possible D match to TRBD1 (6 bases). The V end lost 5 bases, the J end lost 5 bases, and 18 bases lay between the germline ends. The germline CDR1 and CDR2 sequences are SGHTA and FQGNSA. The CDR3 runs 15 residues. The CDR3 coding sequence is TGTGCCAGCAGCCCTGGACAGCTCCAACTATATGGCTACACCTTC. The encoded protein is CASSPGQLQLYGYTF.

This chain connects TRBV6-1 to TRBJ2-1; tentative D call: TRBD2 (5 bases). V was shortened by 1 base and J by 15 bases, with 16 bases between the two germline ends. CDR3 length: 13 amino acids. Germline V gene sequence: CDR1 MNHNS, CDR2 SASEGT. The CDR3 loop reads CASSEDRGLSTFF. DNA for the CDR3: TGTGCCAGCAGTGAAGATAGAGGACTCTCGACGTTCTTC.

V and J are TRBV15 and TRBJ1-2; 7 bases align to TRBD1. CDR1 LNHNV and CDR2 YYDKDF come from the germline V gene (reference sequence). The CDR3 loop spans 15 amino acids. The ends lost 0 bases at V and 4 bases at J; junction bases unmatched: 5. CDR3 residues: CATSREGTVSYGYTF. The DNA of the CDR3 is TGTGCCACCAGCAGAGAAGGGACAGTAAGCTATGGCTACACCTTC. The whole variable domain, remainder taken from reference TRBV15 and TRBJ1-2, is DAMVIQNPRYQVTQFGKPVTLSCSQTLNHNVMYWYQQKSSQAPKLLFHYYDKDFNNEADTPDNFQSRRPNTSFCFLDIRSPGLGDTAMYLCATSREGTVSYGYTFGSGTRLTVV.

In its sample, this clone was seen once. V usage is TRBV30 and J usage is TRBJ1-2; a weak D match, TRBD1 (6 bases). The V gene's germline CDR1 is GTSNPN and CDR2 SVGIG (reference sequence). The V gene lost 3 bases and the J gene lost 8 bases, with 19 bases spanning the gap. The length of the CDR3 is 14 residues. CDR3 DNA: TGTGCCTGGAGGGTCAGGGGCTCGGTAGGCGGCTACACCTTC. Its protein is CAWRVRGSVGGYTF.

This chain links TRBV24-1 with TRBJ2-2; the D is unclear. Germline V gene data show CDR1 as KGHDR and CDR2 as SFDVKD. CDR3 length: 13 amino acids. V lost 7 bases and J lost 3, with 8 bases in between. CDR3 protein: CATRARDTGELFF. CDR3 sequence (DNA): TGTGCCACCAGGGCCCGGGACACCGGGGAGCTGTTTTTT.

The rearrangement joins TRBV5-4 to TRBJ2-5; a weak D match, TRBD1 (6 bases). The V end was cut by 5 bases, the J end by 3 bases, with 11 bases between. Germline CDR1 SGHNT, CDR2 YYREEE (reference sequence). The CDR3 is made up of 13 amino acids. The CDR3 nucleotides read TGTGCCAGCAGGGGAAGGACAGAAGAGACCCAGTACTTC. Its protein product is CASRGRTEETQYF.

This clone has a handful of counts. The gene calls are TRBV24-1 and TRBJ2-2; perhaps TRBD1 as D (7 bases). CDR1 is KGHDR, CDR2 SFDVKD, per germline. The V end lost 7 bases, the J end lost 1 base, and 12 bases lay between the germline ends. CDR3 length equals 15 residues. CDR3 DNA: TGTGCCACCAGCCAGGGGGGTAAGAACACCGGGGAGCTGTTTTTT. This translates into CATSQGGKNTGELFF.

The chain links TRBV4-1 to TRBJ2-5; 7 bases line up with TRBD1. The ends lost 4 bases at V and 1 base at J; junction bases unmatched: 3. In germline, CDR1 is MGHRA, CDR2 YSYEKL. The CDR3 sequence is 14 residues long. CDR3 coding DNA: TGCGCCAGCAGCCGGGGGACAGTCCAAGAGACCCAGTACTTC. This gives the protein CASSRGTVQETQYF.

This sequence joins TRBV6-1 and TRBJ2-5; D is possibly TRBD2 (5 bases). The CDR3 spans 13 residues. Trimming removed 3 bases from V and 3 bases from J, with 8 bases in between. Germline V gives CDR1 MNHNS, CDR2 SASEGT. In DNA form, the CDR3 reads TGTGCCAGCAGTGATTGGGAGAAAGAGACCCAGTACTTC. Its protein product is CASSDWEKETQYF.

V usage is TRBV5-6 and J usage is TRBJ2-5; D may be TRBD1 (5 bases). CDR3 length equals 14 residues. The V gene lost 4 bases and the J gene lost 2 bases, with 12 bases spanning the gap. Germline-derived CDR1 and CDR2 are SGHDT and YYEEEE. The CDR3, as DNA: TGTGCCAGCAGCCTTCGACAGTTACAAGAGACCCAGTACTTC. Its protein is CASSLRQLQETQYF.

This chain uses TRBV20-1 with TRBJ1-2, with 7 positions matching TRBD1. CDR1 and CDR2 (germline): DFQATT, SNEGSKA (reference sequence). J gave up 10 bases and V 3 bases, and 11 bases lay outside the gene matches. The CDR3 loop spans 13 amino acids. As DNA, the CDR3 is TGCAGTGCTAGTGGTTACGACAGGGTGGACTACACCTTC. This codes for CSASGYDRVDYTF.

The chain carries TRBV7-8 and TRBJ1-5; TRBD1 might be the D (5 bases). The CDR3 covers 15 residues. The V end was cut by 1 base, the J end by 5 bases, with 12 bases between. Germline V gene data show CDR1 as SGHVS and CDR2 as FQNEAQ. The CDR3 is CASSLGGRDDQPQHF. The CDR3 DNA is TGTGCCAGCAGCTTAGGGGGGAGGGACGATCAGCCCCAGCATTTT.

This chain connects TRBV3-1 (or the pseudogene TRBV3-2) to TRBJ1-5, with D possibly matching TRBD1 (5 bases). The CDR3 is 14 amino acids. Germline V CDR1 and CDR2: LGHDT, YNNKEL (reference sequence). Trimming removed 1 base from V and 3 bases from J, with 7 bases in between. The CDR3 DNA is TGTGCCAGCAGCCAAGGACAGATCAATCAGCCCCAGCATTTT. Residues: CASSQGQINQPQHF.

This chain joins TRBV5-6 and TRBJ2-1; 7 bases fit TRBD1. With V trimmed by 1 base and J by 10 bases, 8 bases remained unmatched. The CDR3 covers 14 residues. Germline V gene data show CDR1 as SGHDT and CDR2 as YYEEEE. The CDR3: CASSLTGADWEQFF. For the CDR3, the DNA is TGTGCCAGCAGCTTGACAGGGGCCGATTGGGAGCAGTTCTTC.

The V call is TRBV7-9, the J call TRBJ1-1; D is uncertain. The V end was cut by 2 bases, the J end by 3 bases, with 7 bases between. CDR1 is SEHNR and CDR2 is FQNEAQ in the germline V gene (reference sequence). This CDR3 spans 13 amino acids. CDR3 nucleotides: TGTGCCAGCAGCTTAACGAGGGACACTGAAGCTTTCTTT. Its translation: CASSLTRDTEAFF.